The sequence of this T cell receptor (beta chain) was determined in a study of blood T cell repertoires in COVID-19. Seattle patient enrollment occurred during active infection, with longitudinal follow-up thereafter. Methods used by the authors: It was from reference gene primer amplification that nucleated cell counts were estimated. TCRdb's table, derived via immunoSEQ multiplex PCR, lists solely in-frame clones and lacks some. V, J and clone size derive from that table, while D and trimming were established from the DNA sequence. The sample consists of over 150,000 clones, more than 75% of them appearing once. This CDR3 is built from 14 residues. CDR1 and CDR2 (germline): SGHAT, FQNNGV. Trimming removed 2 bases at V and 6 bases at J, with 14 bases between.

The chain links TRBV11-2 to TRBJ2-7; D is unresolved. This receptor was obtained from a woman in her 70s with COVID-19, enrolled during active disease. The sample was peripheral blood. Written as DNA, the CDR3 is TGTGCCAGCAGCTTACCCCTAGACTTATTCGAGCAGTACTTC. Its translation is CASSLPLDLFEQYF. The entire variable domain, with the rest obtained from reference TRBV11-2 and TRBJ2-7, is as follows: EAGVAQSPRYKIIEKRQSVAFWCNPISGHATLYWYQQILGQGPKLLIQFQNNGVVDDSQLPKDRFSAERLKGVDSTLKIQPAKLEDSAVYLCASSLPLDLFEQYFGPGTRLTVT.